Listed below are T cell receptor beta chains from one sample, sequenced in a study of T cell repertoires in cytomegalovirus infection. TCRdb reprocessed the reads via MiXCR and lists one record per CDR3 protein. The data contain about 100,000 distinct CDR3 sequences, approximately 15% of them singletons. Sequenced input: PBMCs. Receptors were obtained from a human donor in good health (CMV status not recorded). Some clones in this sample may be carry-over from other donors' samples. The CDR3 runs from the conserved cysteine through the conserved F or W. Each record gives: clone size, V gene, J gene, CDR3 length, D gene, CDR3 protein, CDR3 DNA. The D gene is left open where the match is weak. Part of the rows lack a size; the others show once, few, many or a class for expanded clones.

-,TRBV10-3,TRBJ2-5,14,-,CAIRRGETQETQYF,TGTGCCATCAGGCGGGGCGAAACCCAAGAGACCCAGTACTTC
many,TRBV15,TRBJ2-5,15,-,CATSRALGGQETQYF,TGTGCCACCAGCAGAGCTTTAGGGGGCCAAGAGACCCAGTACTTC
few,TRBV12-3/TRBV12-4,TRBJ2-5,12,-,CASSLMRETQYF,TGTGCCAGCAGTTTAATGCGGGAGACCCAGTACTTC
many,TRBV6-2/TRBV6-3,TRBJ2-2,12,-,CASSPGTGELFF,TGTGCCAGCAGTCCCGGGACAGGGGAGCTGTTTTTT
-,TRBV9,TRBJ1-5,16,TRBD1,CASSPGTGASNQPQHF,TGTGCCAGCAGCCCCGGGACAGGGGCAAGCAATCAGCCCCAGCATTTT
many,TRBV28,TRBJ1-2,15,TRBD1,CASSSTSGTVYGYTF,TGTGCCAGCAGTTCAACCTCCGGGACAGTCTATGGCTACACCTTC
few,TRBV7-2,TRBJ1-5,15,TRBD1,CASSFRSGGRQPQHF,TGTGCCAGCAGCTTTCGGTCAGGGGGCAGGCAGCCCCAGCATTTT
-,TRBV7-3,TRBJ2-1,14,TRBD2,CASSLGLSYNEQFF,TGTGCCAGCAGCTTGGGACTATCCTACAATGAGCAGTTCTTC
-,TRBV19,TRBJ1-5,16,-,CAVAGGAITSNQPQHF,TGTGCGGTGGCTGGCGGGGCAATAACGAGCAATCAGCCCCAGCATTTT
-,TRBV5-8,TRBJ2-3,15,-,CASSLGQISTDTQYF,TGTGCCAGCAGCTTGGGACAGATTTCCACAGATACGCAGTATTTT
few,TRBV6-5,TRBJ2-6,16,-,CASSYMGSSGANVLTF,TGTGCCAGCAGTTATATGGGCAGCTCTGGGGCCAACGTCCTGACTTTC
-,TRBV20-1,TRBJ2-3,16,TRBD2,CSAQRLAGGLTDTQYF,TGCAGTGCTCAGAGGCTAGCGGGGGGATTGACAGATACGCAGTATTTT
-,TRBV12-5,TRBJ2-1,15,-,CASGLVHATYNEQFF,TGTGCTAGTGGTTTGGTACATGCCACCTACAATGAGCAGTTCTTC
-,TRBV5-4,TRBJ1-1,15,-,CASSPGGTADTEAFF,TGTGCCAGCAGCCCAGGTGGGACCGCGGACACTGAAGCTTTCTTT
-,TRBV6-4,TRBJ2-3,12,-,CASSDSGDTQYF,TGTGCCAGCAGTGACTCGGGGGATACGCAGTATTTT
-,TRBV2,TRBJ1-1,18,TRBD1,CASSEKAAGTGGHTEAFF,TGTGCCAGCAGTGAAAAAGCCGCCGGGACAGGGGGACACACTGAAGCTTTCTTT
many,TRBV10-3,TRBJ2-3,13,-,CAISLGSTDTQYF,TGTGCCATTTCCTTGGGGAGCACAGATACGCAGTATTTT
many,TRBV7-3,TRBJ2-6,16,-,CASSLRVNSGANVLTF,TGTGCCAGCAGCTTAAGGGTCAACTCTGGGGCCAACGTCCTGACTTTC
many,TRBV28,TRBJ2-7,16,-,CASSFPFAAPAYEQYF,TGTGCCAGCAGTTTCCCCTTTGCCGCTCCCGCCTACGAGCAGTACTTC
many,TRBV7-2,TRBJ2-7,16,TRBD1,CASSDLRGTGLYEQYF,TGTGCCAGCAGCGACCTCCGAGGGACAGGGCTTTACGAGCAGTACTTC
-,TRBV6-6,TRBJ1-3,14,-,CASSARGSGNTIYF,TGTGCCAGCAGTGCCAGGGGCTCTGGAAACACCATATATTTT
many,TRBV7-8,TRBJ2-5,13,TRBD1,CATNRDSQETQYF,TGTGCCACAAACCGGGACAGCCAAGAGACCCAGTACTTC
many,TRBV2,TRBJ2-1,16,TRBD1,CASSDGDRGPMDEQFF,TGTGCCAGCAGTGATGGGGACAGGGGCCCGATGGATGAGCAGTTCTTC
-,TRBV20-1,TRBJ2-3,14,TRBD2,CSAGGGGGTDTQYF,TGCAGTGCCGGGGGCGGGGGGGGGACAGATACGCAGTATTTT
many,TRBV7-2,TRBJ2-7,15,-,CASSLVPGKSYEQYF,TGTGCCAGCAGCTTAGTCCCAGGTAAATCCTACGAGCAGTACTTC
many,TRBV7-2,TRBJ1-5,13,TRBD1,CASSLDREQPQHF,TGTGCCAGCAGCTTGGACAGGGAACAGCCCCAGCATTTT
few,TRBV20-1,TRBJ2-4,16,-,CSARKPGGLAKNIQYF,TGCAGTGCTAGAAAACCCGGGGGCCTAGCCAAAAACATTCAGTACTTC
few,TRBV18,TRBJ2-2,15,TRBD2,CASSPRAGPYGELFF,TGTGCCAGCTCACCACGAGCGGGGCCATACGGGGAGCTGTTTTTT
-,TRBV6-2/TRBV6-3,TRBJ2-5,12,TRBD1,CASSEDRETQYF,TGTGCCAGCAGCGAGGACAGGGAGACCCAGTACTTC
-,TRBV20-1,TRBJ2-7,13,-,CSARGPGAYEQYF,TGCAGTGCTAGGGGACCTGGGGCGTACGAGCAGTACTTC
many,TRBV28,TRBJ2-3,14,-,CASSPGMRPDTQYF,TGTGCCAGCAGTCCTGGGATGAGACCAGATACGCAGTATTTT
few,TRBV20-1,TRBJ2-3,15,TRBD2,CSARDRTSPTDTQYF,TGCAGTGCCCGAGACAGGACTAGCCCCACAGATACGCAGTATTTT
-,TRBV20-1,TRBJ2-5,13,-,CSASKLDQETQYF,TGCAGTGCTAGCAAACTAGACCAAGAGACCCAGTACTTC
few,TRBV23-1,TRBJ1-1,18,-,CASSQDRRVDIANTEAFF,TGCGCCAGCAGTCAAGACAGGCGGGTCGATATCGCGAACACTGAAGCTTTCTTT
-,TRBV5-4,TRBJ1-5,17,-,CASSPGPGTASHQPQHF,TGTGCCAGCAGCCCCGGCCCCGGGACCGCCTCCCATCAGCCCCAGCATTTT
many,TRBV7-2,TRBJ1-2,15,-,CASSRRQTRDYGYTF,TGTGCCAGCAGCCGCAGGCAGACACGCGACTATGGCTACACCTTC
-,TRBV28,TRBJ1-5,11,-,CASSSLQPQHF,TGTGCCAGCAGTTCCCTCCAGCCCCAGCATTTT
few,TRBV20-1,TRBJ1-3,14,-,CSAPDGLLGNTIYF,TGCAGTGCCCCCGACGGGTTGTTGGGAAACACCATATATTTT
many,TRBV7-2,TRBJ2-1,15,TRBD2,CASSSIEAGRNEQFF,TGTGCCAGCAGCTCGATTGAAGCGGGGCGGAATGAGCAGTTCTTC
many,TRBV5-6,TRBJ2-2,13,TRBD1,CASRTGGTGELFF,TGTGCCAGCAGGACAGGGGGCACCGGGGAGCTGTTTTTT
few,TRBV28,TRBJ2-5,15,TRBD2,CASSVGLAAEETQYF,TGTGCCAGCAGTGTCGGACTAGCGGCAGAAGAGACCCAGTACTTC
-,TRBV29-1,TRBJ2-1,13,-,CSVDSLGYNEQFF,TGCAGCGTTGATTCCCTCGGCTACAATGAGCAGTTCTTC
many,TRBV7-2,TRBJ1-6,15,TRBD1,CASSSGTGGTSPLHF,TGTGCCAGCAGCTCCGGGACAGGGGGTACGTCACCCCTCCACTTT
few,TRBV30,TRBJ2-3,14,TRBD2,CAWRKRGGRDTQYF,TGTGCCTGGAGGAAGCGGGGGGGAAGAGATACGCAGTATTTT
few,TRBV5-1,TRBJ1-1,19,TRBD1,CASSWGVGGQGSGPTEAFF,TGCGCCAGCAGCTGGGGTGTTGGCGGACAGGGGAGTGGGCCCACTGAAGCTTTCTTT
few,TRBV7-6,TRBJ1-1,16,-,CASSLGWPQVNTEAFF,TGTGCCAGCAGCTTAGGGTGGCCTCAAGTGAACACTGAAGCTTTCTTT
few,TRBV6-1,TRBJ1-1,13,TRBD1,CASKGQGDTEAFF,TGTGCCAGCAAGGGACAGGGGGACACTGAAGCTTTCTTT
many,TRBV7-2,TRBJ1-2,13,-,CASSSREGNGYTF,TGTGCCAGCAGCTCACGGGAGGGAAATGGCTACACCTTC
-,TRBV18,TRBJ1-5,16,-,CASSPGRVDRHQPQHF,TGTGCCAGCTCACCAGGGAGGGTGGACCGCCATCAGCCCCAGCATTTT
-,TRBV2,TRBJ1-4,14,-,CASTALATNEKLFF,TGTGCCAGCACTGCCCTTGCAACTAATGAAAAACTGTTTTTT
-,TRBV20-1,TRBJ2-5,13,-,CSARGDSAGTQYF,TGCAGTGCTAGAGGTGATAGCGCCGGGACCCAGTACTTC
many,TRBV7-8,TRBJ1-2,14,-,CASSLGGSHYGYTF,TGTGCCAGCAGCTTAGGGGGGTCCCACTATGGCTACACCTTC
many,TRBV7-8,TRBJ1-5,13,-,CASSDSVSQPQHF,TGTGCCAGCAGCGACTCAGTAAGCCAGCCCCAGCATTTT
many,TRBV7-2,TRBJ1-2,16,-,CASSFTPGQFEGGYTF,TGTGCCAGCAGCTTTACGCCAGGACAGTTTGAGGGGGGCTACACCTTC
many,TRBV24-1,TRBJ1-5,17,TRBD1,CATSDILPGQLNQPQHF,TGTGCCACCAGTGATATACTGCCGGGACAGCTTAATCAGCCCCAGCATTTT
many,TRBV4-1,TRBJ1-2,14,-,CASSQGGGVYGYTF,TGCGCCAGCAGCCAAGGAGGGGGTGTGTATGGCTACACCTTC
few,TRBV20-1,TRBJ2-1,17,-,CSAQGGRRPNAYNEQFF,TGCAGTGCTCAAGGGGGGCGACGGCCAAACGCCTACAATGAGCAGTTCTTC
-,TRBV20-1,TRBJ2-3,12,TRBD2,CRGRGDTDTQYF,TGCAGGGGGCGGGGGGACACAGATACGCAGTATTTT
few,TRBV3-1,TRBJ2-3,16,-,CASSQEGPFSTDTQYF,TGTGCCAGCAGCCAAGAAGGACCCTTCTCCACAGATACGCAGTATTTT